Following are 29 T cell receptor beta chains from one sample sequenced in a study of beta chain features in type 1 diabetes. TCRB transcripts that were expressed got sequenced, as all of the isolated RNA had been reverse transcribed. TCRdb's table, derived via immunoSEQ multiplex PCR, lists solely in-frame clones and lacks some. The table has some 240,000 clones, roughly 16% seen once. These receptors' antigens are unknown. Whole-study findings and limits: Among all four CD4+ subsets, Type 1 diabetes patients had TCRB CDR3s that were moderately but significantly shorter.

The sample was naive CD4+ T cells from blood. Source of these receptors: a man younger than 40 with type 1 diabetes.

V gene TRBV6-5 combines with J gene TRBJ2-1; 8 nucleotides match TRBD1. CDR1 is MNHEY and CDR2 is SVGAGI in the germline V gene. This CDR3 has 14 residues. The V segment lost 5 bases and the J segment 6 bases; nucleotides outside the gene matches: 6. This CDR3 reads CASSPRTGSNEQFF. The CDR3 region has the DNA TGTGCCAGCAGTCCTCGGACAGGGAGCAATGAGCAGTTCTTC.

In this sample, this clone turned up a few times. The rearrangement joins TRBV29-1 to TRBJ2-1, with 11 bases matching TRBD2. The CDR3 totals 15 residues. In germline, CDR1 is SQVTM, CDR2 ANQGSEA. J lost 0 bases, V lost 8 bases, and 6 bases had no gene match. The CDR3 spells CSSGLAGSSYNEQFF. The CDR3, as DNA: TGCAGCTCCGGACTAGCGGGTAGCTCCTACAATGAGCAGTTCTTC.

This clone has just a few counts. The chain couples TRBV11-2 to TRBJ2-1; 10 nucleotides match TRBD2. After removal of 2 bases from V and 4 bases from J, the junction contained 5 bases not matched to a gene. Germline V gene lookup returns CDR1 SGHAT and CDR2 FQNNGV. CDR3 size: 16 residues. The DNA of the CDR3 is TGTGCCAGCAGCTTATTGGGGACTAGCGTGTACAATGAGCAGTTCTTC. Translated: CASSLLGTSVYNEQFF.

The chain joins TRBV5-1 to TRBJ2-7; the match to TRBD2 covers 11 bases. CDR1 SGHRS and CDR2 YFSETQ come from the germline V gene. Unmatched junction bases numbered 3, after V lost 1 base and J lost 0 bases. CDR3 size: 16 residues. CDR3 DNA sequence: TGCGCCAGCAGCTTGACTAGCGGGAGATACTCCTACGAGCAGTACTTC. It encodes CASSLTSGRYSYEQYF.

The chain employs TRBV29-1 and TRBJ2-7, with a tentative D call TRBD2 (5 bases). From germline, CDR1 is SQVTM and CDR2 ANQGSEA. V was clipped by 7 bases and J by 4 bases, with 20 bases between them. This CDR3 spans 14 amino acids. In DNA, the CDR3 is TGCAGCGCCAAGGTCTGGACGGGAAAGTACGAGCAGTACTTC. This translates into CSAKVWTGKYEQYF.

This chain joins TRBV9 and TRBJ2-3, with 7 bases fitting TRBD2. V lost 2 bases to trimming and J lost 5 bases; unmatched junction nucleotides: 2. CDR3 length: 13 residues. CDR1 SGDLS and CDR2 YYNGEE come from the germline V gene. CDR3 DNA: TGTGCCAGCAGCGTGACTAGCTTAGATACGCAGTATTTT. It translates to CASSVTSLDTQYF.

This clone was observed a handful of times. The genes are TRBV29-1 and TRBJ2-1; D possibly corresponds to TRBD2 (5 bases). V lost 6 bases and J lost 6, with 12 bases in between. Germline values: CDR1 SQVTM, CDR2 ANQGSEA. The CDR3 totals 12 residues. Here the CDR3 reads CSVIRGSNEQFF. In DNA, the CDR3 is TGCAGCGTCATCCGGGGATCCAATGAGCAGTTCTTC.

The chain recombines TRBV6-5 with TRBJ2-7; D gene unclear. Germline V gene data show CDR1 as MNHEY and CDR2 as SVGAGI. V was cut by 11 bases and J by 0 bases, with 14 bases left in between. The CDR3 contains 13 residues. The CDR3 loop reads CAARPWDSYEQYF. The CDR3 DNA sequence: TGTGCCGCAAGACCTTGGGACTCCTACGAGCAGTACTTC.

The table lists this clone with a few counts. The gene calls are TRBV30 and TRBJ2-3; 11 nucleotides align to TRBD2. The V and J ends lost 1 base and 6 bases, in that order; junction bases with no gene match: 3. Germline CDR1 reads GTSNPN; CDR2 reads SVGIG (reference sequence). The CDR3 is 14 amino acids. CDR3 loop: CAWSDLAGGDTQYF. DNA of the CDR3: TGTGCCTGGAGTGATCTAGCGGGAGGCGATACGCAGTATTTT.

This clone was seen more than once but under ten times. The CDR3 DNA reads TGCAGCGTTGCTGCAGGGGATGAAAAACTGTTTTTT. This codes for CSVAAGDEKLFF. The gene calls are TRBV29-1 and TRBJ1-4, with D perhaps matching TRBD1 (6 bases). Deletions cut 4 bases from V and 6 bases from J, with 9 bases between. There are 12 residues in the CDR3. Germline values: CDR1 SQVTM, CDR2 ANQGSEA.

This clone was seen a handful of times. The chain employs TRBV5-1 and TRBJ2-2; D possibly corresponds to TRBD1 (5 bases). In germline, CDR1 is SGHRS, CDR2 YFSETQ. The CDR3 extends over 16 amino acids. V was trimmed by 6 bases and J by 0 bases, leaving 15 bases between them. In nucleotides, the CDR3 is TGCGCCAGCAATAGGGGCCCCCTTTCGAACACCGGGGAGCTGTTTTTT. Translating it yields CASNRGPLSNTGELFF.

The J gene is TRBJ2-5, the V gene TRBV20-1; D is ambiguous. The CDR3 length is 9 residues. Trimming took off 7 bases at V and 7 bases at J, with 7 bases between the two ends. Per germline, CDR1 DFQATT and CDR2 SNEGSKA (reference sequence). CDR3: CSVAGTQYF. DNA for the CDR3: TGCAGTGTCGCTGGGACCCAGTACTTC.

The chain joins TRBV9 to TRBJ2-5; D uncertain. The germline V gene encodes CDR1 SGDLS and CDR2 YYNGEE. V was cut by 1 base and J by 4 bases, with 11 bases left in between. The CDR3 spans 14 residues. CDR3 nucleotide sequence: TGTGCCAGCAGCGTATTGGGGAACTCAGAGACCCAGTACTTC. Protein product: CASSVLGNSETQYF. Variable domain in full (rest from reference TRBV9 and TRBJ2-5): DSGVTQTPKHLITATGQRVTLRCSPRSGDLSVYWYQQSLDQGLQFLIQYYNGEERAKGNILERFSAQQFPDLHSELNLSSLELGDSALYFCASSVLGNSETQYFGPGTRLLVL.

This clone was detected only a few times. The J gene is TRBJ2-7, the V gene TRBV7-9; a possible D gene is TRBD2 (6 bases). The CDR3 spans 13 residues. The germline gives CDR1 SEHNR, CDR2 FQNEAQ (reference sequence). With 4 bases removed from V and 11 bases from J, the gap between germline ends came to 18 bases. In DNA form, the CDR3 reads TGTGCCAGCAGCTCCCGCGGGACTTACTTGAAGTACTTC. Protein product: CASSSRGTYLKYF.

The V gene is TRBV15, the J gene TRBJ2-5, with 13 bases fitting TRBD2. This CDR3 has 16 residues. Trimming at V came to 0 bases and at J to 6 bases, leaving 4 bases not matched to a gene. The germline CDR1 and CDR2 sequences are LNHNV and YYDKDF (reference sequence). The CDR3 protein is CATSRELLAGGKTQYF. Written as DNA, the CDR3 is TGTGCCACCAGCAGAGAATTACTAGCGGGAGGGAAGACCCAGTACTTC.

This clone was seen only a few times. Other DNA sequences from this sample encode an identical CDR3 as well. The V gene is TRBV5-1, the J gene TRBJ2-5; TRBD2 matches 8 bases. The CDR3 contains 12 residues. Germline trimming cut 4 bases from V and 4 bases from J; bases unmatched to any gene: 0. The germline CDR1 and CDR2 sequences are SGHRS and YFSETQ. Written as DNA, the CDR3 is TGCGCCAGCAGCCTAGCGGGAGAGACCCAGTACTTC. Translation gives CASSLAGETQYF. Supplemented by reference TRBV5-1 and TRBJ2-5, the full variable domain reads KAGVTQTPRYLIKTRGQQVTLSCSPISGHRSVSWYQQTPGQGLQFLFEYFSETQRNKGNFPGRFSGRQFSNSRSEMNVSTLELGDSALYLCASSLAGETQYFGPGTRLLVL.

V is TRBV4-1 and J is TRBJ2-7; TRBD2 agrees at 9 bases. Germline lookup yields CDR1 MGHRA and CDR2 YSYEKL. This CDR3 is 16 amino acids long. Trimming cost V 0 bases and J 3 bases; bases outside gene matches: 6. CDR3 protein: CASSQERASGNYEQYF. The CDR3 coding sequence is TGCGCCAGCAGCCAAGAGAGGGCTAGCGGGAACTACGAGCAGTACTTC.

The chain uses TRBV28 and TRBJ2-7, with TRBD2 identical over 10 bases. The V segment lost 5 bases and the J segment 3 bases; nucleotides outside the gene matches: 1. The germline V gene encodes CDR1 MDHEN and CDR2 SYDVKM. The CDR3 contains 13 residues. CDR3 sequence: CASSRLAGYEQYF. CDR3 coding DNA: TGTGCCAGCAGTCGACTAGCGGGCTACGAGCAGTACTTC. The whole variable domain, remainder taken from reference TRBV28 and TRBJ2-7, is DVKVTQSSRYLVKRTGEKVFLECVQDMDHENMFWYRQDPGLGLRLIYFSYDVKMKEKGDIPEGYSVSREKKERFSLILESASTNQTSMYLCASSRLAGYEQYFGPGTRLTVT.

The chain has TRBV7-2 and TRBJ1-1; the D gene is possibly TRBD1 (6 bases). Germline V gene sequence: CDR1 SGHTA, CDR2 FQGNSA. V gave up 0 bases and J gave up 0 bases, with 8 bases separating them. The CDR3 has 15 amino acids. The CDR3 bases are TGTGCCAGCAGCTTAGCGCAGGGGATGAACACTGAAGCTTTCTTT. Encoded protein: CASSLAQGMNTEAFF.

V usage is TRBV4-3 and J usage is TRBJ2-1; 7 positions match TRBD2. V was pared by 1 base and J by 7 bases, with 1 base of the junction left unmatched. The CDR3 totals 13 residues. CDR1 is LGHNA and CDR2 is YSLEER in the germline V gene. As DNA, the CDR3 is TGCGCCAGCAGCCAAGGCGGGAGTAATGAGCAGTTCTTC. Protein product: CASSQGGSNEQFF.

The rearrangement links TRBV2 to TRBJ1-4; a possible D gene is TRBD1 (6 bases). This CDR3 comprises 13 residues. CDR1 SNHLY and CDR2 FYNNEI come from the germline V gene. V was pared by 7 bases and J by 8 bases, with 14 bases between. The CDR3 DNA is TGTGCCAGCAATGCACAGGGAGGCGAAAAACTGTTTTTT. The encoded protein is CASNAQGGEKLFF.

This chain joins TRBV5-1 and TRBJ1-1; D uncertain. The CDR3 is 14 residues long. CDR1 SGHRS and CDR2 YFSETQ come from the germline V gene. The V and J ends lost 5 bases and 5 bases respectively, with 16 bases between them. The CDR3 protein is CASSLVTMRTEAFF. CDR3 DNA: TGCGCCAGCAGTTTAGTTACAATGCGGACTGAAGCTTTCTTT.

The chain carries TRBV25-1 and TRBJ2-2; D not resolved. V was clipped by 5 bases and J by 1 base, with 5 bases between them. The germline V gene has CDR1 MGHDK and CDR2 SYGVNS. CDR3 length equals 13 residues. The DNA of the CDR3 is TGTGCCAGCAGTAATGAGAACACCGGGGAGCTGTTTTTT. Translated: CASSNENTGELFF.

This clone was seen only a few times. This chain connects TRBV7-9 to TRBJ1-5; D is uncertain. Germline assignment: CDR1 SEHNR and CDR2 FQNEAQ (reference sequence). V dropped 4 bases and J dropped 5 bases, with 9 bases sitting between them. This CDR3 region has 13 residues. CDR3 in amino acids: CASSSSGDQPQHF. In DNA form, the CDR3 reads TGTGCCAGCAGCTCTTCCGGCGATCAGCCCCAGCATTTT.

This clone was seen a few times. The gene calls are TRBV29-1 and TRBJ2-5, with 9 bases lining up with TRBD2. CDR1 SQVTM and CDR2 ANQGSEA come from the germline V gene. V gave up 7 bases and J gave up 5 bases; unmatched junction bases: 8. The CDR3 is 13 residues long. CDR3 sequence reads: CSGPAGGGETQYF. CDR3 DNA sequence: TGCAGCGGCCCGGCGGGAGGGGGGGAGACCCAGTACTTC.

The CDR3 DNA is TGTGCCAGCAGTCCCTGGTCTGGAAACACCATATATTTT. Translation: CASSPWSGNTIYF. The chain employs TRBV6-6 and TRBJ1-3; D not certain. Per germline, CDR1 MNHNY and CDR2 SVGAGI (reference sequence). The CDR3 has 13 amino acids. V was trimmed by 5 bases and J by 1 base, leaving 6 bases between them.

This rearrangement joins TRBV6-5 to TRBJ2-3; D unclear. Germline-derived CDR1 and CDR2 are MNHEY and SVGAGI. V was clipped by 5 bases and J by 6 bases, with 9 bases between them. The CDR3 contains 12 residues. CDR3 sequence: CASSDFGDTQYF. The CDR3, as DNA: TGTGCCAGCAGTGACTTCGGGGATACGCAGTATTTT.

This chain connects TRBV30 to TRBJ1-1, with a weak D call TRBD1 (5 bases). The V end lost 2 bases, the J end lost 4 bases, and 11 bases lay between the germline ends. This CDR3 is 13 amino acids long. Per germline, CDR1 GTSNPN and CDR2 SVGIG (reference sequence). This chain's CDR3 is CAWSTQGGTEAFF. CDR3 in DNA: TGTGCCTGGAGTACCCAGGGAGGCACTGAAGCTTTCTTT.

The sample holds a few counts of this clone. The CDR3 bases are TGTGCCAGCAGCCGAACTAGCGGGACACTAATCTACAATGAGCAGTTCTTC. Translating it yields CASSRTSGTLIYNEQFF. The rearrangement links TRBV14 to TRBJ2-1; 10 bases align to TRBD2. The CDR3 is made up of 17 amino acids. The V segment lost 4 bases and the J segment 3 bases; nucleotides outside the gene matches: 9. Germline lookup yields CDR1 SGHDN and CDR2 FVKESK.